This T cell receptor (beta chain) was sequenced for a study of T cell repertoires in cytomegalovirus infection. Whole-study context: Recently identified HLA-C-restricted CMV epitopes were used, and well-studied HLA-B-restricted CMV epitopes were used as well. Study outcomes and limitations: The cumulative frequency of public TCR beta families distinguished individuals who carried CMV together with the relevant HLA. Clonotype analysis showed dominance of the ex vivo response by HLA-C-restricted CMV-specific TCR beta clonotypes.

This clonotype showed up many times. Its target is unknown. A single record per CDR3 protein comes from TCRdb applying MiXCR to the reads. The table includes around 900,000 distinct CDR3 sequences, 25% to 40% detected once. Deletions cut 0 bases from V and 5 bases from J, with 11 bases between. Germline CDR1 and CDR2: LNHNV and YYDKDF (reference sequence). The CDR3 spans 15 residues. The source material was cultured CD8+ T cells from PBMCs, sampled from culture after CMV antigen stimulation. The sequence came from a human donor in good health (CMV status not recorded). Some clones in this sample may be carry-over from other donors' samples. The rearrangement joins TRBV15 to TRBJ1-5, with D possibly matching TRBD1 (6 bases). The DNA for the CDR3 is TGTGCCACCAGCAGAGATTTGGGGGCTCATCAGCCCCAGCATTTT. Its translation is CATSRDLGAHQPQHF.